This T cell receptor beta chain came from a study of blood T cell repertoires in COVID-19 (dated by TCRdb to about 2020). Study-level background: The collaborator samples originated in the United States, Italy and Spain and spanned the acute and convalescent phases of COVID-19. The prospective study material was composed of cDNA or gDNA derived from T cells, B-cell-depleted T cells, or PBMCs. The dataset comprised deeply sampled blood TCRbeta repertoires from subjects exposed to, actively infected with, or recovered from COVID-19. The repertoires were made available in a free public database intended to serve as a resource for research on the immune response to SARS-CoV-2. The samples were drawn from two sources: the first 160 participants of the ongoing ImmuneRACE study, and 950 to 1,500 subjects contributed by 6 global collaborators. Sample metadata almost always included a de-identified subject ID, COVID-19 status, age in years and sex. Where HLA class I and class II types were available, the types were taken from metadata supplied by the sample provider, not from assay-based typing. Findings and caveats that apply to the study as a whole: The quantity of clinical and demographic metadata differed by source and by participant and was supplied without curation.

The immunoSEQ Assay, a bias-controlled multiplex PCR, was used to amplify TCRbeta CDR3 regions from genomic DNA. As for the original processing: The number of nucleated cells in each sample was estimated from the amplification of reference gene primers within the assay. To quantify the absolute abundance of each unique TCRbeta CDR3 rearrangement, sequence reads were collapsed and filtered. For each sample, productive Simpson clonality was calculated as the square root of Simpson's diversity index across productive rearrangements. TCRdb obtained this table from immuneACCESS and retained in-frame rearrangements with V and J assigned. These tables miss some clones; where compared with another copy, unresolved V genes account for less than half of the shortfall, and the remainder is unexplained. D and trimming come from the DNA, and the V and J calls and clone size come from that table. The sample table lists roughly 90,000 clones, 70% to 90% of them with a count of one. The leading ten clones occupy 3.4% of the sample.

About this clone itself: This clone's antigen is unknown. The input lacks base qualities; no much larger clone sits a single base away.

Via the germline V gene, CDR1 is MNHEY and CDR2 SVGAGI. The CDR3 spans 15 residues, from the cysteine through the phenylalanine. Only the CDR3 portion is preserved as DNA: 45 bases, with reading frame beginning at the first base. The V end loses 4 bases and the J end loses 5 bases, and a stretch of 17 bases separates them. The collaborating institutions used their own protocols to collect whole blood in K2EDTA tubes. For TCRbeta analysis, collaborator samples were shipped as frozen whole blood, as isolated PBMCs, or as DNA extracted from either sample type. Source material: peripheral blood. The clonotype was recovered from a middle-aged man with acute or convalescent COVID-19. The rearrangement joined TRBV6-5 to TRBJ2-5, and possibly TRBD2, on 6 matching bases. DNA sequence: TGTGCCAGCAGTTTGGGGGGAAAGCTCGGGGAGACCCAGTACTTC. This translates into CASSLGGKLGETQYF.